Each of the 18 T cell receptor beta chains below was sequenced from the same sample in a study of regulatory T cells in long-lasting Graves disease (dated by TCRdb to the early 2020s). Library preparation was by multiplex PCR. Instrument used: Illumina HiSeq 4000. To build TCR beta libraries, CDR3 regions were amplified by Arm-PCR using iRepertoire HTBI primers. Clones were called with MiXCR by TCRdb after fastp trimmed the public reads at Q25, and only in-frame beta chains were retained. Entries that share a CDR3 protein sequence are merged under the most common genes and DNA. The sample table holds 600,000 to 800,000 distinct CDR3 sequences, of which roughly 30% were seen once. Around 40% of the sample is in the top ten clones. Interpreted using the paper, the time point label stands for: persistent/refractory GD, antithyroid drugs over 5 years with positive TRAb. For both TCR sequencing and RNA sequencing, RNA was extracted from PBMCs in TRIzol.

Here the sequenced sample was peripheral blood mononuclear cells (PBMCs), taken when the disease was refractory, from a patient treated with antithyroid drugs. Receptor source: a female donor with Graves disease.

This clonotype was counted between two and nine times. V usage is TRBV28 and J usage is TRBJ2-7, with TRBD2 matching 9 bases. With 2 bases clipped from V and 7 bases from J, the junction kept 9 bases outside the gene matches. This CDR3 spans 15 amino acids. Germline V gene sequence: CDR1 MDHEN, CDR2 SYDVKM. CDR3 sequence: CASSLVSGRWGEQYF. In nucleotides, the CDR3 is TGTGCCAGCAGTTTAGTTAGCGGGAGATGGGGTGAGCAGTACTTC.

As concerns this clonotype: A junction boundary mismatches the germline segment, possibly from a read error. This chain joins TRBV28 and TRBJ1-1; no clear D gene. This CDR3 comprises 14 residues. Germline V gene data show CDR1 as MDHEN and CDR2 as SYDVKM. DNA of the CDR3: TGTGTCAGCAGTTTAGGGTGGGGGAACACTGAAGCTTTCTTT. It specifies CVSSLGWGNTEAFF.

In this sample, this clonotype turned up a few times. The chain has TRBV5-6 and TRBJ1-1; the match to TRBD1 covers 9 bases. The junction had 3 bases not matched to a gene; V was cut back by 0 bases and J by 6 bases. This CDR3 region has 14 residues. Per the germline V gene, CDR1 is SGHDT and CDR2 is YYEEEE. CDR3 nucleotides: TGTGCCAGCAGCTTGGCACAGGGGGCCGCTGAAGCTTTCTTT. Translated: CASSLAQGAAEAFF.

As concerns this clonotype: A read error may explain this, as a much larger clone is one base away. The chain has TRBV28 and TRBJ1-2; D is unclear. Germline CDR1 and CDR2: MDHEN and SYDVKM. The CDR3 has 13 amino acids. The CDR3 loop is CVSIGRSNYGYTF. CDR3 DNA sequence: TGTGTCAGCATCGGCAGGTCAAACTATGGCTACACCTTC.

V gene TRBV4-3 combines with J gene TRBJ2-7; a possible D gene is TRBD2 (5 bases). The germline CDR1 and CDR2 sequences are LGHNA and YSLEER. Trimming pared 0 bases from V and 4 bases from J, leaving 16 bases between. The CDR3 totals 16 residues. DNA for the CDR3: TGCGCCAGCAGCCAAGATGACGGGAACTTTTGGTACGAGCAGTACTTC. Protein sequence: CASSQDDGNFWYEQYF.

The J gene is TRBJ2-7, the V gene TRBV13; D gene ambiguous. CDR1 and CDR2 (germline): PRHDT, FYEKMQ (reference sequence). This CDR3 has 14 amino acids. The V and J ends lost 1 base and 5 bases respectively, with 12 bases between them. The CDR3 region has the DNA TGTGCCAGCAGCTTAGCCGGCAGGCCCCACGAGCAGTACTTC. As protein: CASSLAGRPHEQYF.

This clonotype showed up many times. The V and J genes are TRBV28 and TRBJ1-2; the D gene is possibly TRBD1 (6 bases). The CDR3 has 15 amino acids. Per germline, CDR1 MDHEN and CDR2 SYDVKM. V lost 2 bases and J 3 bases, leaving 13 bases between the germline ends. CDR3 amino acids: CASSLRAGADYGYTF. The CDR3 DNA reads TGTGCCAGCAGTTTACGGGCAGGGGCCGACTATGGCTACACCTTC.

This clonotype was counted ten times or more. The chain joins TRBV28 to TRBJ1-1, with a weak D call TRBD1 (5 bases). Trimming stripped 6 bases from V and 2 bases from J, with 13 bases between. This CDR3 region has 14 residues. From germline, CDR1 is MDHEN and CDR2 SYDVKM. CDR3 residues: CASRPWGGNTEAFF. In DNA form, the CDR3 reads TGTGCCAGCAGGCCCTGGGGGGGAAACACTGAAGCTTTCTTT.

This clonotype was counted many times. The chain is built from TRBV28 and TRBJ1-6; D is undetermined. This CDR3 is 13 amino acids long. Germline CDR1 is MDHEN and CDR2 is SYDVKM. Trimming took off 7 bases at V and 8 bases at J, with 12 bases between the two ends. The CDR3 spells CASNDLGDSPLHF. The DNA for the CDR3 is TGTGCCAGCAACGACCTTGGTGATTCACCCCTCCACTTT.

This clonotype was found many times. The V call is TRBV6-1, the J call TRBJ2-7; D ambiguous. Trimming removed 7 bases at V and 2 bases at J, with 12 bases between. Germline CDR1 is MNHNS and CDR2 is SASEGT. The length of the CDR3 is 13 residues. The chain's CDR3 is CASTKGRTYEQYF. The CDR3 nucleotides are TGTGCCAGCACCAAGGGCCGGACCTACGAGCAGTACTTC.

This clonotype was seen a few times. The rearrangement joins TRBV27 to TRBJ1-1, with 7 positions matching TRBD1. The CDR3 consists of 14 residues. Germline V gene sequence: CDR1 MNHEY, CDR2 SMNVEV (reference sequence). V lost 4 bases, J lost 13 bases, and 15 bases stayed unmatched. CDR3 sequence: CASSSMTGKTLGFF. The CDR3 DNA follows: TGTGCCAGCAGTTCGATGACAGGGAAGACGCTAGGTTTCTTT.

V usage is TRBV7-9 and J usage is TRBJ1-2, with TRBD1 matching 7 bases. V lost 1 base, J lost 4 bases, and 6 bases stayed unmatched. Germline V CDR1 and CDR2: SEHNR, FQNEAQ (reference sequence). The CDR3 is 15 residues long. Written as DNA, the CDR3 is TGTGCCAGCAGCTTAGGGGACAGCTCCCTCTATGGCTACACCTTC. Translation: CASSLGDSSLYGYTF.

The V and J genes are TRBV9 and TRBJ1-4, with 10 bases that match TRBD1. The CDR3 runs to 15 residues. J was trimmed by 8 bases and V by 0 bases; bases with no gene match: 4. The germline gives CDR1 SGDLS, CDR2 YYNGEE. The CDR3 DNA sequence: TGTGCCAGCAGCGTAGCCGGACAGGGGGACGAAAAACTGTTTTTT. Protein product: CASSVAGQGDEKLFF.

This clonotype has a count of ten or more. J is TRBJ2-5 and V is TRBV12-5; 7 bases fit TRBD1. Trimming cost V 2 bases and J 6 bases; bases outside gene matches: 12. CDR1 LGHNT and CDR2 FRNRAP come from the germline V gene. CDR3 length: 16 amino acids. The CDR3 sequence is CASGLTSTGSWQTQYF. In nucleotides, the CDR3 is TGTGCTAGTGGTTTGACATCGACAGGGTCTTGGCAGACCCAGTACTTC.

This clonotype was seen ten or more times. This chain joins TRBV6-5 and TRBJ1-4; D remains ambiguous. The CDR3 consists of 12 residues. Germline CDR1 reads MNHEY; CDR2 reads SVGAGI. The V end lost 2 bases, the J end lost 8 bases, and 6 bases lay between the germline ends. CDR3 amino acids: CASSYGSEKLFF. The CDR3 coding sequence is TGTGCCAGCAGTTACGGCAGCGAAAAACTGTTTTTT.

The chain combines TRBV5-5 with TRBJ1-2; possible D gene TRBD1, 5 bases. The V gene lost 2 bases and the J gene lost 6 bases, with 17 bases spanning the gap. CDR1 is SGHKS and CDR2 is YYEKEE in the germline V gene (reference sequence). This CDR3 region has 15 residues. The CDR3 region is CASSFPGGSRNGYTF. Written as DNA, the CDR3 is TGTGCCAGCAGCTTCCCGGGGGGGAGTAGAAATGGCTACACCTTC.

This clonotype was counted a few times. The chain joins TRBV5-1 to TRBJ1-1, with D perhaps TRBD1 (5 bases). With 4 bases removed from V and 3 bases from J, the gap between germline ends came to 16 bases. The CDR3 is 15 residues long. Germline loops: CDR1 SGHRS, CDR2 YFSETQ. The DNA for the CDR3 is TGCGCCAGCAGCCCGTCGACAGAATGGGACACTGAAGCTTTCTTT. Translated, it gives CASSPSTEWDTEAFF.

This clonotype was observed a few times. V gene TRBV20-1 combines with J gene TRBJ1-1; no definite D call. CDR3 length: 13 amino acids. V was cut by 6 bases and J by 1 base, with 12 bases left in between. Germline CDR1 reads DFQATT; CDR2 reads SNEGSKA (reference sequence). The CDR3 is CSAPRQPNTEAFF. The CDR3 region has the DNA TGCAGTGCCCCAAGGCAGCCGAACACTGAAGCTTTCTTT.